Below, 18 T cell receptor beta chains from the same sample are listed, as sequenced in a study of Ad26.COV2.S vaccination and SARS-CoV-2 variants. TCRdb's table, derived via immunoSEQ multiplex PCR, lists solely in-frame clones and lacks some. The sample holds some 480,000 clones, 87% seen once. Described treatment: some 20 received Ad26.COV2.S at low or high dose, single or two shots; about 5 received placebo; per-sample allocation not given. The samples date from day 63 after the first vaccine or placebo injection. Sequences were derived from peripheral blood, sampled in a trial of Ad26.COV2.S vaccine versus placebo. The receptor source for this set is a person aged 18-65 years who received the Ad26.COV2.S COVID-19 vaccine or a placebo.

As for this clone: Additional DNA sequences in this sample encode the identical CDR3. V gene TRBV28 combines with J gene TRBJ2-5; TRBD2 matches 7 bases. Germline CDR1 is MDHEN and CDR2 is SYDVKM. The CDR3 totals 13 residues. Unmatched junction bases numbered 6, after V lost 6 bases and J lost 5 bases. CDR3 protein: CASSPGGLETQYF. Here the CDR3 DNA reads TGTGCCAGCAGCCCGGGGGGTTTGGAGACCCAGTACTTC.

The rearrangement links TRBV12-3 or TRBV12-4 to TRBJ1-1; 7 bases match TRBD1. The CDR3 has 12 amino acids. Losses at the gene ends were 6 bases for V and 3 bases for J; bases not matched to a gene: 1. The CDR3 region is CASRGTDTEAFF. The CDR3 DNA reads TGTGCCAGCAGAGGGACAGACACTGAAGCTTTCTTT.

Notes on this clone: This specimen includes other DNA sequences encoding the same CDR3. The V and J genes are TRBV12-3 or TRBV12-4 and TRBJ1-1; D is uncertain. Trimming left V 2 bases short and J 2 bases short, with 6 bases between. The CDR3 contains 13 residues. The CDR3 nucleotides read TGTGCCAGCAGTTTAATTGGTAACACTGAAGCTTTCTTT. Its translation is CASSLIGNTEAFF.

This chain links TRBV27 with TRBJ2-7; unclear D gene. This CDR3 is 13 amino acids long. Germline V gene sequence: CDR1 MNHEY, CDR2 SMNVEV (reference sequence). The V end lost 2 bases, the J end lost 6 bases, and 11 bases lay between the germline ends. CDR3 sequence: CASSLGVPGEQYF. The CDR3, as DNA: TGTGCCAGCAGTTTAGGCGTTCCGGGCGAGCAGTACTTC.

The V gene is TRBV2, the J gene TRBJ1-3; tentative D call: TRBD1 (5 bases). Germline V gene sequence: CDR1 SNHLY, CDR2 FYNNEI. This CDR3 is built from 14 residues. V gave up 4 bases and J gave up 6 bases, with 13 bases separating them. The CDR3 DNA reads TGTGCCAGCAGTGGTGGGGGGGTCGCAAACACCATATATTTT. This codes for CASSGGGVANTIYF. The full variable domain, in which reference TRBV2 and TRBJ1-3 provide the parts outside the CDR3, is EPEVTQTPSHQVTQMGQEVILRCVPISNHLYFYWYRQILGQKVEFLVSFYNNEISEKSEIFDDQFSVERPDGSNFTLKIRSTKLEDSAMYFCASSGGGVANTIYFGEGSWLTVV.

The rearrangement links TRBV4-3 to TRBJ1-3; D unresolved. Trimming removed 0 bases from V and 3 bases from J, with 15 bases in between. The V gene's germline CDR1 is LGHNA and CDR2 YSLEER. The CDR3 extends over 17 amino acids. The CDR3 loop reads CASSQDQPGVDGNTIYF. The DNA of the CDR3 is TGCGCCAGCAGCCAAGATCAGCCCGGGGTTGATGGAAACACCATATATTTT.

The DNA of the CDR3 is TGTGCCACCAGCAGAGATCTGGGTGTGGGGGAAAAACTGTTTTTT. It encodes CATSRDLGVGEKLFF. The chain carries TRBV15 and TRBJ1-4; D remains ambiguous. Germline V gives CDR1 LNHNV, CDR2 YYDKDF (reference sequence). V lost 0 bases, J lost 8 bases, and 13 bases lay in between. This CDR3 is built from 15 residues.

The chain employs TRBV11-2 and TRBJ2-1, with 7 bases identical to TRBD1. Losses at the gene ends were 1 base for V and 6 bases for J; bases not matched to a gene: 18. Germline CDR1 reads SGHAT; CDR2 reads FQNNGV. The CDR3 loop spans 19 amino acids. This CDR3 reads CASSLGPYMGIGGGNEQFF. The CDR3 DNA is TGTGCCAGCAGCTTAGGCCCTTATATGGGGATAGGGGGCGGCAATGAGCAGTTCTTC.

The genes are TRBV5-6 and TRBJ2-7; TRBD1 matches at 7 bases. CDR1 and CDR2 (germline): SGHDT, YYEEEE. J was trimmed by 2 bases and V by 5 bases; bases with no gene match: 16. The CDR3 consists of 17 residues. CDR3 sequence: CASSYLVQPQGAYEQYF. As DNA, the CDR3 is TGTGCCAGCAGTTACCTTGTTCAACCTCAGGGGGCCTACGAGCAGTACTTC.

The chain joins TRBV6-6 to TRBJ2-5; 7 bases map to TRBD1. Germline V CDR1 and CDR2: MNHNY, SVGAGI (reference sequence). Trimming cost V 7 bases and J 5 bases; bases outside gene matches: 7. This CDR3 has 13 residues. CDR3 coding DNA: TGTGCCAGCAATCTCAGGGGGTGGGAGACCCAGTACTTC. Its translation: CASNLRGWETQYF.

The CDR3: CASSSLAGDIYNEQFF. CDR3 sequence (DNA): TGTGCCAGCAGCTCTTTGGCGGGAGACATCTACAATGAGCAGTTCTTC. The chain recombines TRBV7-9 with TRBJ2-1; 7 bases match TRBD2. The CDR3 is made up of 16 amino acids. Germline-derived CDR1 and CDR2 are SEHNR and FQNEAQ (reference sequence). J gave up 3 bases and V 4 bases, and 9 bases lay outside the gene matches.

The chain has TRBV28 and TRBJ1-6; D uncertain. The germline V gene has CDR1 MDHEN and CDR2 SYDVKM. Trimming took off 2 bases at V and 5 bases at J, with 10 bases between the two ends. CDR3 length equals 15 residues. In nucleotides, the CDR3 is TGTGCCAGCAGTTTAAGGGCCGGAAATAATTCACCCCTCCACTTT. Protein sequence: CASSLRAGNNSPLHF.

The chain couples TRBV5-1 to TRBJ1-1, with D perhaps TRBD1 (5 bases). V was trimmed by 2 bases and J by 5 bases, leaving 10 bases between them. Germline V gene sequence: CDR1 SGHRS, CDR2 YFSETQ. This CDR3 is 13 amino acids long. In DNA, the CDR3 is TGCGCCAGCAGCTTTGGGGGTCGGACTGAAGCTTTCTTT. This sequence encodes CASSFGGRTEAFF.

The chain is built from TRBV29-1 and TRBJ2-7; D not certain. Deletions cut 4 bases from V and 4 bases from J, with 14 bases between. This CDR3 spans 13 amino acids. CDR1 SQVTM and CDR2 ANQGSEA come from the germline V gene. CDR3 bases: TGCAGCGTTGCCGTCAGAACACGGTACGAGCAGTACTTC. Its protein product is CSVAVRTRYEQYF.

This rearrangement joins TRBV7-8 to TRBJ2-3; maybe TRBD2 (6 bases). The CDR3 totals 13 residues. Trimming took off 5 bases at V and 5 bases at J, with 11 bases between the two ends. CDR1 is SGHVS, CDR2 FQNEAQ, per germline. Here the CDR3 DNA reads TGTGCCAGCAGCACCCGACTAGAAGATACGCAGTATTTT. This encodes CASSTRLEDTQYF.

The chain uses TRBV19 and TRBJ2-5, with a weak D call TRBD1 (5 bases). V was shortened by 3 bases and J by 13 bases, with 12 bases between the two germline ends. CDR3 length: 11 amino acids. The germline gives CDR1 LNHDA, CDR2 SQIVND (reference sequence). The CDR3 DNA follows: TGTGCCAGTAGTATGGGGCGTGAGCGGTACTTC. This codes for CASSMGRERYF.

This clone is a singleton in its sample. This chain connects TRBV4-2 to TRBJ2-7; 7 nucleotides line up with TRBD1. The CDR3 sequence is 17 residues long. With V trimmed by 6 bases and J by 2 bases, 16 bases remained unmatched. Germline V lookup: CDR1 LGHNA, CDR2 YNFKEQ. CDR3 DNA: TGTGCCAGCAGGCTAATTCGTCCGGGACAGACAGCCTACGAGCAGTACTTC. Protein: CASRLIRPGQTAYEQYF.

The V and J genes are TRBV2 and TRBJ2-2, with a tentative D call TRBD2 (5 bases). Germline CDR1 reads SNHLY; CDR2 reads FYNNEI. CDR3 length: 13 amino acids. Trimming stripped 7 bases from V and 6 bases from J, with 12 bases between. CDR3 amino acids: CASKGAWAGELFF. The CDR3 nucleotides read TGTGCCAGCAAGGGAGCCTGGGCCGGGGAGCTGTTTTTT.